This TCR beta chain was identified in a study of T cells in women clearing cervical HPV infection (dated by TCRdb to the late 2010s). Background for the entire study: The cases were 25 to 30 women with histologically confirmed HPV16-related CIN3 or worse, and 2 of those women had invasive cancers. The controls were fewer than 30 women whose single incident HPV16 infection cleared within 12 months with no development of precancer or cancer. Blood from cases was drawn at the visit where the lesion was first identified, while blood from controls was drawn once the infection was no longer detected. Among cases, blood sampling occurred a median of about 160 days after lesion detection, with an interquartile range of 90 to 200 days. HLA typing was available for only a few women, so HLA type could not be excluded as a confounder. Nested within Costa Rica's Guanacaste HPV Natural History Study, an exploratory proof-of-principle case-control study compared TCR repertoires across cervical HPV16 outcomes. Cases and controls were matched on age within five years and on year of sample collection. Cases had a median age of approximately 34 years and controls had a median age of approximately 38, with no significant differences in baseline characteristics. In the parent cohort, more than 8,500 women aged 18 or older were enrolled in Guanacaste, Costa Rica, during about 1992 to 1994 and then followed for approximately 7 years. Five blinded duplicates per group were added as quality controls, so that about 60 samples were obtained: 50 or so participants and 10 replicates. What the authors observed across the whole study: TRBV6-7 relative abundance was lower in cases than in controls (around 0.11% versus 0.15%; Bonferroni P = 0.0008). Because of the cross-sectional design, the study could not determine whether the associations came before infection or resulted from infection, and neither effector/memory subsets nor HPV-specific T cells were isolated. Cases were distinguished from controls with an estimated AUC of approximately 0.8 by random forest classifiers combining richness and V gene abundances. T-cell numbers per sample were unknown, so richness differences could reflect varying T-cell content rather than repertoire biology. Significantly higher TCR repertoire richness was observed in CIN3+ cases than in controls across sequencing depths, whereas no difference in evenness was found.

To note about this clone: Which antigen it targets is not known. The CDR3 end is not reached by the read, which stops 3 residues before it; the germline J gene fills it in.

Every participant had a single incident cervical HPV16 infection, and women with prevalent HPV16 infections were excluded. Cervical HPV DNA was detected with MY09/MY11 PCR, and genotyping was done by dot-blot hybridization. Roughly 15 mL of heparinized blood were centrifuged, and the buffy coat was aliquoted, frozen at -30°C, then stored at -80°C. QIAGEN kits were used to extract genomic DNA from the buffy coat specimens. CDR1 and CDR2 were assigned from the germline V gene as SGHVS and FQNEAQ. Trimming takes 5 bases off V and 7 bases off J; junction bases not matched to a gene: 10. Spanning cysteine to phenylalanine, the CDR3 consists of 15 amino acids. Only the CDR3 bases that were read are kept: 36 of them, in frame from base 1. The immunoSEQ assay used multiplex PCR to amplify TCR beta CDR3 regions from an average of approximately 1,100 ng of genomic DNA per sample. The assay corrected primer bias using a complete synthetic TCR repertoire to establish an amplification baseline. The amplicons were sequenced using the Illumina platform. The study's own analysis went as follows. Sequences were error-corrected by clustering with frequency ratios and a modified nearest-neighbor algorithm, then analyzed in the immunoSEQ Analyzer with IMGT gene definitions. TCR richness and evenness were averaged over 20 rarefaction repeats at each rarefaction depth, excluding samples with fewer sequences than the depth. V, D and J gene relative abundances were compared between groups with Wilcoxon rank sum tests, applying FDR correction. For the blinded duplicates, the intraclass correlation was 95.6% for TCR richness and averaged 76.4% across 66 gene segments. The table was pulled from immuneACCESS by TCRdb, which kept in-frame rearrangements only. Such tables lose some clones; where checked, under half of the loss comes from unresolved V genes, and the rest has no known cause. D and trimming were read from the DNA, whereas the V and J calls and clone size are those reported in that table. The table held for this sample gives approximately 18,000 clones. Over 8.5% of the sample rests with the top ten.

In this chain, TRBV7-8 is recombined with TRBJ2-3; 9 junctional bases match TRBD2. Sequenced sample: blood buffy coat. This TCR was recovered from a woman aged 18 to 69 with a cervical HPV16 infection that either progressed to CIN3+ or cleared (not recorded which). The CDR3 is CASSLSREGMNTQYF. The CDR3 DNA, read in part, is TGTGCCAGCAGCCTCTCGCGGGAGGGTATGAATACG. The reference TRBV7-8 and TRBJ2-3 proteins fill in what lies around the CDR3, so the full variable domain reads GAGVSQSPRYKVAKRGQDVALRCDPISGHVSLFWYQQALGQGPEFLTYFQNEAQLDKSGLPSDRFFAERPEGSVSTLKIQRTQQEDSAVYLCASSLSREGMNTQYFGPGTRLTVL.